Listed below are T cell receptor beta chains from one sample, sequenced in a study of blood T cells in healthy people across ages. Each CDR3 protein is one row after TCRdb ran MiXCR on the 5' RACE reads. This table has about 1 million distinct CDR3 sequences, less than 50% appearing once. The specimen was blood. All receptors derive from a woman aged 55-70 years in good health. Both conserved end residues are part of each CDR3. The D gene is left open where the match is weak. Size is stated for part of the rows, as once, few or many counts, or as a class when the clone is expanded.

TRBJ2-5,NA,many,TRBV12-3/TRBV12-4,CASTPTDELHETQYF,TGTGCCAGCACCCCGACAGACGAGTTGCACGAGACCCAGTACTTC
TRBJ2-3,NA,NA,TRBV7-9,CASRPGAPLGTDTQYF,TGTGCCAGCAGACCCGGGGCACCACTCGGCACAGATACGCAGTATTTT
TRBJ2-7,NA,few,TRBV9,CASSKRVAGLGGSYEQYF,TGTGCCAGCAGCAAGAGAGTTGCAGGATTGGGCGGGTCCTACGAGCAGTACTTC
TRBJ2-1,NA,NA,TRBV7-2,CASSLAVFSDEQFF,TGTGCCAGCAGCTTAGCGGTTTTCAGCGATGAGCAGTTCTTC
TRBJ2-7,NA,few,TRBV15,CATSTPRTLVTYEQYF,TGTGCCACCAGCACCCCCCGGACCCTTGTGACCTACGAGCAGTACTTC
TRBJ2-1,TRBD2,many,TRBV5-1,CASSPGLAGFNEQFF,TGCGCCAGCAGCCCGGGACTAGCGGGATTCAATGAGCAGTTCTTC
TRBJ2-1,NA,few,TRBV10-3,CAISESWVGEGHEQFF,TGTGCCATCAGTGAGTCCTGGGTCGGTGAGGGGCATGAGCAGTTCTTC
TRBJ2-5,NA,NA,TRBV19,CASSIWAWETQYF,TGTGCCAGTAGTATCTGGGCTTGGGAGACCCAGTACTTC
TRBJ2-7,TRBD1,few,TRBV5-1,CASSLEGTGARRREQYF,TGCGCCAGCAGCTTGGAGGGGACAGGGGCTCGAAGGCGCGAGCAGTACTTC
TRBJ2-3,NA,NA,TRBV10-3,CAISEYGGDTQYF,TGTGCCATCAGTGAATACGGTGGAGATACGCAGTATTTT
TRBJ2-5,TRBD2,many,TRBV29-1,CSVDILPGGQYF,TGCAGCGTTGATATTCTCCCGGGAGGACAGTACTTC
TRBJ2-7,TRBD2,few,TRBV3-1,CASSHWASGRTSSYEQYF,TGTGCCAGCAGCCATTGGGCTAGCGGGAGGACTAGCTCCTACGAGCAGTACTTC
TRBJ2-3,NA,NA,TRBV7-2,CASSSQLTDTQYF,TGTGCCAGCAGCTCGCAACTCACAGATACGCAGTATTTT
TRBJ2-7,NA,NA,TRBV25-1,CASSEAGWNEQYF,TGTGCCAGCAGTGAAGCAGGGTGGAATGAGCAGTACTTC
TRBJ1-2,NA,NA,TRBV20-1,CSARDYWTESPNYGYTF,TGCAGTGCTAGAGATTATTGGACGGAGAGTCCTAACTATGGCTACACCTTC
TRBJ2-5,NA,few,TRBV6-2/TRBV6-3,CASSSMSVWETQYF,TGTGCCAGCAGTTCAATGTCCGTTTGGGAGACCCAGTACTTC
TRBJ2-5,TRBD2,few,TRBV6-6,CASSYLLASDSLGYF,TGTGCCAGCAGTTACCTACTAGCGAGTGATTCCCTGGGGTACTTC
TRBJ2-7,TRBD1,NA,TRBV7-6,CASSLVGGQGASYEQYF,TGTGCCAGCAGCTTAGTAGGGGGACAGGGGGCATCCTACGAGCAGTACTTC
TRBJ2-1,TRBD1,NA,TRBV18,CASSPKGQGVNEQFF,TGTGCCAGCTCACCAAAGGGACAGGGCGTCAATGAGCAGTTCTTC
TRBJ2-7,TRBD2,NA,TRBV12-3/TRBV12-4,CASSKAGGPGEQYF,TGTGCCAGCAGTAAAGCGGGAGGGCCTGGCGAGCAGTACTTC